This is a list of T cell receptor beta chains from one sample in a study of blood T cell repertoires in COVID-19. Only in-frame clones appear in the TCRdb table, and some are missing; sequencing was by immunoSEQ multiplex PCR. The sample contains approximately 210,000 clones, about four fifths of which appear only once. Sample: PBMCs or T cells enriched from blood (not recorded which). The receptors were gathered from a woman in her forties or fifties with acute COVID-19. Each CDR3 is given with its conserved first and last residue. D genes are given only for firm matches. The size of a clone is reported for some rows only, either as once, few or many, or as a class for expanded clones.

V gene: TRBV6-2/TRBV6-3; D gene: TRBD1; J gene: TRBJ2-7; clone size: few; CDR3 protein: CASSYSAGQGNLYEQYF; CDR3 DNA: TGTGCCAGCAGTTACTCGGCGGGACAGGGGAATTTATACGAGCAGTACTTC
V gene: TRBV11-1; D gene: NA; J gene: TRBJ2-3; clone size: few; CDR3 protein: CASSSQSDTQYF; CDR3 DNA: TGTGCCAGCAGCTCCCAGTCAGATACGCAGTATTTT
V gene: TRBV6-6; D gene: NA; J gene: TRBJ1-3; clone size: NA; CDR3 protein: CASSYGSGSAGNTIYF; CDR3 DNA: TGTGCCAGCAGTTATGGGAGTGGATCTGCTGGAAACACCATATATTTT
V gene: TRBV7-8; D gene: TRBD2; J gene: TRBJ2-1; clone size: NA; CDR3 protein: CASSFGLGANEQFF; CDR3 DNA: TGTGCCAGCAGCTTTGGACTAGGTGCCAATGAGCAGTTCTTC
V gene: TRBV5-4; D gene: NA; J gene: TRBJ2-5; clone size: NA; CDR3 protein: CASSPPGHQRETQYF; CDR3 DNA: TGTGCCAGCAGCCCGCCGGGACACCAGCGAGAGACCCAGTACTTC
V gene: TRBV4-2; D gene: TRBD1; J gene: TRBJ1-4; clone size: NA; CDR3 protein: CASSQGTGENEKLFF; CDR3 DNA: TGTGCCAGCAGCCAAGGGACAGGGGAGAATGAAAAACTGTTTTTT
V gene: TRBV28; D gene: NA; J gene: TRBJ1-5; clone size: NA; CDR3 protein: CASSPSPVNQPQHF; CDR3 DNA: TGTGCCAGCAGTCCATCGCCAGTCAATCAGCCCCAGCATTTT
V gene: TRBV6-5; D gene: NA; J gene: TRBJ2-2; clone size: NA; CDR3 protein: CASITNTGELFF; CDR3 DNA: TGTGCCAGCATCACGAACACCGGGGAGCTGTTTTTT
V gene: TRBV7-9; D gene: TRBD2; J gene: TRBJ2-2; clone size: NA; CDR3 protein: CASSLEGGGSDTGELFF; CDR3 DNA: TGTGCCAGCAGCTTAGAAGGCGGCGGGAGCGACACCGGGGAGCTGTTTTTT
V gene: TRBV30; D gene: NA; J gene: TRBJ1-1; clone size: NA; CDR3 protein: CAWRERWEGPDTEAFF; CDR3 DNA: TGTGCCTGGAGGGAAAGGTGGGAGGGACCGGACACTGAAGCTTTCTTT
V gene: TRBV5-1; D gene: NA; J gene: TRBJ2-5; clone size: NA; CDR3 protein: CASSSRFNQETQYF; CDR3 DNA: TGCGCCAGCAGCTCGAGATTTAACCAAGAGACCCAGTACTTC
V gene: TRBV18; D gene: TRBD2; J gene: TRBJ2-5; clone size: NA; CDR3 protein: CVSSGQRGETQYF; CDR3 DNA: TGTGTCAGCTCAGGTCAGCGGGGGGAGACCCAGTACTTC
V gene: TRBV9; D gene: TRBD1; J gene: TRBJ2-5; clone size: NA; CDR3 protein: CASSVEGARETQYF; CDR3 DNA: TGTGCCAGCAGCGTAGAGGGGGCGCGCGAGACCCAGTACTTC
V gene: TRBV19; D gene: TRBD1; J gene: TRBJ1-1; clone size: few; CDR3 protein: CASIPRQGNTEAFF; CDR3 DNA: TGTGCCAGTATCCCCCGACAGGGGAACACTGAAGCTTTCTTT
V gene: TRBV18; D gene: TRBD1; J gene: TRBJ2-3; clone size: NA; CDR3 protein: CASSPDRVEDTQYF; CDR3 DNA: TGTGCCAGCTCACCCGACAGGGTCGAAGATACGCAGTATTTT
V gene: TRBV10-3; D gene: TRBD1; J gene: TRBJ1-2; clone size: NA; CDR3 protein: CALGDRADYGYTF; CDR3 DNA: TGTGCCTTGGGGGACAGGGCGGACTATGGCTACACCTTC
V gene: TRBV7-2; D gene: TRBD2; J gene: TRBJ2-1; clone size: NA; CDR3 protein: CASSSTSGKIGEQFF; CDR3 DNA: TGTGCCAGCAGCTCGACTAGCGGGAAAATTGGGGAGCAGTTCTTC
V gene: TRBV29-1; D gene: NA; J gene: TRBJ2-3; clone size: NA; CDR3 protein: CSVVAGTDTQYF; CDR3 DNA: TGCAGCGTTGTGGCAGGAACAGATACGCAGTATTTT
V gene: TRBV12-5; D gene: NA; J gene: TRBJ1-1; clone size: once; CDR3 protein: CASGSGDGGRAFF; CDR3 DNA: TGTGCTAGTGGTTCGGGGGACGGCGGGCGGGCTTTCTTT
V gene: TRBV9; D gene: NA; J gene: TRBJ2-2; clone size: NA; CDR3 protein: CASSVGGLVHTGELFF; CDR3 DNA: TGTGCCAGCAGCGTAGGCGGGCTGGTGCACACCGGGGAGCTGTTTTTT
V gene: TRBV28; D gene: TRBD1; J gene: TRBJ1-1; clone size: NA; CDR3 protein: CASSLSMGRGRTEAFF; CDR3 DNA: TGTGCCAGCAGTTTATCGATGGGCAGGGGGAGGACTGAAGCTTTCTTT
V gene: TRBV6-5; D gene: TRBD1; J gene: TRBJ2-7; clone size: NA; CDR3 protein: CASRSGQIYEQYF; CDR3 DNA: TGTGCCAGCAGGTCGGGACAGATCTACGAGCAGTACTTC
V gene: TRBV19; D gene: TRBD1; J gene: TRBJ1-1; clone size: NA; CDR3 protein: CASWDRAFPAFF; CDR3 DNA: TGTGCCAGTTGGGACAGGGCCTTTCCAGCTTTCTTT
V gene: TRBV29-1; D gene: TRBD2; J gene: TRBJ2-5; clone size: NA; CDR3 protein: CSVKLAGGLGETQYF; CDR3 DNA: TGCAGCGTTAAACTAGCGGGGGGGCTGGGAGAGACCCAGTACTTC
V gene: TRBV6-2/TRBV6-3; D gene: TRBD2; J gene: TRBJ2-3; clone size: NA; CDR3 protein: CASSRLAGEADTQYF; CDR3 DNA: TGTGCCAGCAGTCGACTAGCGGGAGAGGCAGATACGCAGTATTTT
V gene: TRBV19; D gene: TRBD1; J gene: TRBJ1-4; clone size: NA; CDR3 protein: CASSTNQQGASNEKLFF; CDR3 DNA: TGTGCCAGTAGCACGAACCAACAGGGGGCATCTAATGAAAAACTGTTTTTT
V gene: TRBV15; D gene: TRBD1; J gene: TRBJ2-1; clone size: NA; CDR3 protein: CATSRDRDRGLQNEQFF; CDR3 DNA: TGTGCCACCAGCAGAGACCGGGACAGGGGGCTTCAGAATGAGCAGTTCTTC
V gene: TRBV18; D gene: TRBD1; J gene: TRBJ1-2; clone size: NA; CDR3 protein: CASSPGTVYGYTF; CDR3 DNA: TGTGCCAGCTCTCCCGGGACAGTCTATGGCTACACCTTC
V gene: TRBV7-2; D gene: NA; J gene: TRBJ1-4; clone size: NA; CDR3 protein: CASSLGVSGNEKLFF; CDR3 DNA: TGTGCCAGCAGCTTAGGTGTCAGCGGTAATGAAAAACTGTTTTTT
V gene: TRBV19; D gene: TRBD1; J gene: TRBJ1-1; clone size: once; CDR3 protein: CASSPRTGVSVTEAFF; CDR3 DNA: TGTGCCAGTAGTCCCCGGACAGGGGTATCGGTAACTGAAGCTTTCTTT
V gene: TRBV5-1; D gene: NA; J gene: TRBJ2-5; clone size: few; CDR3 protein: CASSLMRATQETQYF; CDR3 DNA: TGCGCCAGCAGCTTGATGCGAGCCACCCAAGAGACCCAGTACTTC
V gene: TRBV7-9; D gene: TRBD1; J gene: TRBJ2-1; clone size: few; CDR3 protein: CASSPQGALYNEQFF; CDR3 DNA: TGTGCCAGCAGCCCTCAGGGGGCGCTTTACAATGAGCAGTTCTTC
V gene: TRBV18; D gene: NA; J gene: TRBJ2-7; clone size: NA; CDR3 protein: CASSRGSETYEQYF; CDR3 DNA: TGTGCCAGCTCTCGGGGAAGTGAGACCTACGAGCAGTACTTC
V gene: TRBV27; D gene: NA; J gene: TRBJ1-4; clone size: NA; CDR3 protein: CASSSLQGANEKLFF; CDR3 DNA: TGTGCCAGCAGTTCGTTACAGGGAGCTAATGAAAAACTGTTTTTT
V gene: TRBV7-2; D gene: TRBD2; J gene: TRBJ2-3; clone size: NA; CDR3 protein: CASSLGAGGDTQYF; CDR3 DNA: TGTGCCAGCAGCTTAGGTGCGGGGGGAGATACGCAGTATTTT
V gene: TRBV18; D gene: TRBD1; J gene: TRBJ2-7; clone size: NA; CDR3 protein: CASSPNRDRGNEQYF; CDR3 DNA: TGTGCCAGCTCACCGAACAGGGACAGGGGAAACGAGCAGTACTTC
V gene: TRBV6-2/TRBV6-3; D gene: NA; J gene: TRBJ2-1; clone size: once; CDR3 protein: CASSSVRRKEQFF; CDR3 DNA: TGTGCCAGCAGCTCCGTCCGGCGGAAAGAGCAGTTCTTC
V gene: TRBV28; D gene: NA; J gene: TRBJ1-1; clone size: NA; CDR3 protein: CASRVARGRERNTEAFF; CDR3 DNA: TGTGCCAGCAGGGTCGCACGGGGGAGGGAGAGGAACACTGAAGCTTTCTTT
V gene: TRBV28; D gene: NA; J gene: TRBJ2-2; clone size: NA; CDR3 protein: CASSDTYTGHTNATNTGELFF; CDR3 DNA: TGTGCCAGCAGCGACACTTATACAGGACACACTAACGCAACGAACACCGGGGAGCTGTTTTTT